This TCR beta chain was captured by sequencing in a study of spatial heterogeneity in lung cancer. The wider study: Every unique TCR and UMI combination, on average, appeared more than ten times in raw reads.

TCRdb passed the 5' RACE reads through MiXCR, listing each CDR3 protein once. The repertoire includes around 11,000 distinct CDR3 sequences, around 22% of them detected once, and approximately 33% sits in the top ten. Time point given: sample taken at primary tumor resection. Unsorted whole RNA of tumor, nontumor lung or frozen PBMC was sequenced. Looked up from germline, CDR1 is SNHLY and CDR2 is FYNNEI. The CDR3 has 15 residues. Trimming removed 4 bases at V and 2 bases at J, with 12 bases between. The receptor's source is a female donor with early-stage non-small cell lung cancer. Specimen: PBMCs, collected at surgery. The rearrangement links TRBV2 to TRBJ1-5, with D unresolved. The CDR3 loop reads CASSVQSGGNQPQHF. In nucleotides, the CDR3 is TGTGCCAGCAGTGTACAGTCTGGGGGCAATCAGCCCCAGCATTTT. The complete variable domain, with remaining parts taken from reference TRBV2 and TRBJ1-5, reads EPEVTQTPSHQVTQMGQEVILRCVPISNHLYFYWYRQILGQKVEFLVSFYNNEISEKSEIFDDQFSVERPDGSNFTLKIRSTKLEDSAMYFCASSVQSGGNQPQHFGDGTRLSIL.